Detailed here is one TCR beta chain. Its specific antigen is unknown. The sample holds no much larger clone one base away, and base qualities are not on file. The sample belongs to a study of T cell responses to AZD1222 COVID-19 vaccine (dated by TCRdb to about 2021). With regard to the full study: Because spike-specific TCR depth and breadth did not differ between the two schedules, AZD1222 recipients who got a second dose at roughly 4 weeks were pooled with those who got a second dose at roughly 12 weeks. TCR sequencing covered fewer than 250 trial participants: 200 to 210 given two doses of AZD1222 and 26 given two doses of MenACWY control vaccine. Enrollment into the trials was organized by age into subgroups of 18-55, 56-69 and 70-plus years, and those subgroups contained about 160, 30 and 59 TCR-sequenced participants, respectively.

The CDR3 regions of human TCRbeta chains were analyzed by immunosequencing. The published analysis was carried out like this. TCRs in the repertoires were compared against a reference library of SARS-CoV-2-specific TCRs that had been generated with the MIRA antigen-specificity platform. Breadth was defined as the fraction of unique TCRs that were SARS-CoV-2-associated. Depth was defined as the fraction of total T cells that were SARS-CoV-2-associated. Each spike-specific TCR was assigned to its reactive spike region and to a CD4 or CD8 class using the MIRA data. Log10-transformed breadth and depth values were compared by one-way ANOVA with Sidak's multiple comparisons tests. TCRdb re-hosts the immuneACCESS table, in-frame sequences only. Its copies lack some clones; in the studies checked, an unresolved V gene accounts for under half of them, and the cause for the rest is not known. V and J calls and clone size are those listed in that table; D and trimming were worked out from the DNA. Present in this sample are 120,000 or so clones, 88% of which were seen just once. The ten largest clonotypes hold under 7% of the sample.

The germline V gene gives CDR1 as SGHRS and CDR2 as YFSETQ. At the junction V is shortened by 4 bases and J by 2 bases; bases outside the gene matches: 11. Taken from cysteine to phenylalanine, the CDR3 has 17 residues. The DNA shown is the 51-base CDR3, in frame from base 1. What the time point label conveys for this sample: baseline before first vaccination. The vaccinee samples were drawn from two UK trials, COV001 and COV002, one of which was a single-blind randomized controlled phase 2/3 trial testing AZD1222 (ChAdOx1 nCoV-19) in healthy adults. For TCRbeta chain sequencing, PBMC samples from trial participants were taken at day 0 and at day 28 after the second dose. Overall results and qualifications from the work: A significant rise in spike-specific TCR breadth and depth was observed after two AZD1222 doses relative to day 0 and relative to MenACWY recipients. Conclusions about previously exposed vaccinees are limited because only 6 or 7 AZD1222 recipients were SARS-CoV-2 seropositive at baseline. Because no day 14 peak-response samples were available, repertoires were characterized only after the peak T cell response. Participants were mostly white British and included more females than males, and it was suggested by the authors that clonal diversity may have been underestimated. CD4 TCRs associated with the vaccine covered the entire spike protein, and the dominant responses were in regions 160-218 and 743-854. Reportedly, close to half of the unique spike-specific TCRs recognized epitopes lying outside the regions that are mutated in the B.1.351 and B.1.1.7 variants. In the small 56-69-year group, the increase in depth fell short of significance, most likely because of low power.

The source material was peripheral blood, sampled on day 0 of AZD1222 vaccination. The sequence joins TRBV5-1 to TRBJ2-3; TRBD2 fits 9 bases in the junction. The clonotype comes from an adult in good health. The bases read TGCGCCAGCAGCAGGTTCGAGGGACTAGCCCACACAGATACGCAGTATTTT. Its coded protein is CASSRFEGLAHTDTQYF.